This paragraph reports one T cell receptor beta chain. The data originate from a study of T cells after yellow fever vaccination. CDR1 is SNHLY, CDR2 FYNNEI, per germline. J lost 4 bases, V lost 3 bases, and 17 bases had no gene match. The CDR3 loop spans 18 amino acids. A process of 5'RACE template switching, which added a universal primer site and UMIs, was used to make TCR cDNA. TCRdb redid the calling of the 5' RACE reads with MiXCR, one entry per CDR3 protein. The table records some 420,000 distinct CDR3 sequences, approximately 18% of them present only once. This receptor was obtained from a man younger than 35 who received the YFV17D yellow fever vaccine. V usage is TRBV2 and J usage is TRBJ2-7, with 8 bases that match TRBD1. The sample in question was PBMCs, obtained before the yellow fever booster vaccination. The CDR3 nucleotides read TGTGCCAGCAGTGAGGGACAGGTTCCCCTGTCCGTGGGGTACGAGCAGTACGTC. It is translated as CASSEGQVPLSVGYEQYV.